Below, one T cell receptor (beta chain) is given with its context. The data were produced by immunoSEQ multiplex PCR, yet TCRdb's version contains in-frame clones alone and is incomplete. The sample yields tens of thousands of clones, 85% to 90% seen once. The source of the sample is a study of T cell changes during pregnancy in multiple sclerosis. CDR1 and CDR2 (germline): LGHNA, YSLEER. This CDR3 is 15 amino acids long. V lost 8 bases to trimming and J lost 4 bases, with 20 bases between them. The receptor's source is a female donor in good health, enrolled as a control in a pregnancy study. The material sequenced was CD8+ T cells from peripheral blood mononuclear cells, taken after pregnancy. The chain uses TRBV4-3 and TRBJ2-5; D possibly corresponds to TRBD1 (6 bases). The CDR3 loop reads CASARRTGSRETQYF. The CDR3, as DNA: TGCGCCAGCGCACGGAGAACAGGGTCCCGAGAGACCCAGTACTTC.